The 20 T cell receptor beta chains below come from one sample, sequenced in a study of PD-1 blockade in classical Hodgkin lymphoma. Profiling relied on immunoSEQ multiplex PCR, and the TCRdb table lists in-frame clones only, not all of them. The data contain about 58,000 clones, approximately 90% of them singletons. Every patient experienced relapse after autologous stem cell transplantation, and brentuximab vedotin exposure varied. The sample in question was peripheral blood mononuclear cells (PBMCs), obtained before the second cycle of nivolumab. The receptors come from a human donor with classical Hodgkin lymphoma.

This chain connects TRBV6-6 to TRBJ2-5, with 7 nucleotides matching TRBD2. Unmatched junction bases numbered 4, after V lost 8 bases and J lost 4 bases. This CDR3 region has 12 residues. CDR1 and CDR2 from the germline V gene are MNHNY and SVGAGI (reference sequence). CDR3 in DNA: TGTGCCAGCTGGGGGGGAACAGAGACCCAGTACTTC. This codes for CASWGGTETQYF.

V usage is TRBV4-1 and J usage is TRBJ1-5; possible D gene TRBD1, 5 bases. Per germline, CDR1 MGHRA and CDR2 YSYEKL. The CDR3 runs 18 residues. The germline V and J ends were trimmed by 1 base and 7 bases, with 23 bases remaining between them. This chain's CDR3 is CASSQGSWEGELGQPQHF. The CDR3 DNA is TGCGCCAGCAGCCAAGGGTCGTGGGAAGGGGAACTTGGACAGCCCCAGCATTTT.

This clone was observed a single time. The V and J genes are TRBV4-3 and TRBJ2-2; perhaps TRBD2 as D (6 bases). Germline lookup yields CDR1 LGHNA and CDR2 YSLEER. This CDR3 comprises 16 residues. V gave up 1 base and J gave up 0 bases, with 9 bases separating them. CDR3 region: CASSQVADANTGELFF. CDR3 nucleotides: TGCGCCAGCAGCCAAGTAGCGGACGCGAACACCGGGGAGCTGTTTTTT.

CDR3 nucleotide sequence: TGTGCCAGCAGCCGGACTAGCGAGAGCGAGCAGTACTTC. This gives the protein CASSRTSESEQYF. V usage is TRBV27 and J usage is TRBJ2-7; 9 nucleotides line up with TRBD2. V lost 6 bases, J lost 6 bases, and 6 bases stayed unmatched. CDR3 length equals 13 residues. CDR1 is MNHEY and CDR2 is SMNVEV in the germline V gene (reference sequence).

V gene TRBV30 combines with J gene TRBJ1-6, with unresolved D. CDR3 length equals 13 residues. Germline-derived CDR1 and CDR2 are GTSNPN and SVGIG (reference sequence). V was shortened by 0 bases and J by 9 bases, with 9 bases between the two germline ends. The CDR3 is CAWSVGSRSPLHF. The CDR3 nucleotides are TGTGCCTGGAGTGTGGGTAGTCGTTCACCCCTCCACTTT.

This rearrangement joins TRBV7-6 to TRBJ2-3; D might be TRBD1 or TRBD2, each matching 5 bases. Between the trimmed V and J ends, which lost 2 bases and 2 bases, there was a span of 11 bases. CDR1 SGHVS and CDR2 FNYEAQ come from the germline V gene. The length of the CDR3 is 15 residues. The CDR3 nucleotides read TGTGCCAGCAGCTTAAGGGGAGCTCCCACAGATACGCAGTATTTT. Protein product: CASSLRGAPTDTQYF.

The chain employs TRBV2 and TRBJ2-3; 9 nucleotides line up with TRBD2. V gave up 8 bases and J gave up 2 bases; unmatched junction bases: 14. The CDR3 totals 17 residues. The germline CDR1 and CDR2 sequences are SNHLY and FYNNEI. For the CDR3, the DNA is TGTGCCAGCTCCCCGGATGCAGCGGGAGGCAACACAGATACGCAGTATTTT. This encodes CASSPDAAGGNTDTQYF. Based on the CDR3 plus reference TRBV2 and TRBJ2-3, the full variable domain is EPEVTQTPSHQVTQMGQEVILRCVPISNHLYFYWYRQILGQKVEFLVSFYNNEISEKSEIFDDQFSVERPDGSNFTLKIRSTKLEDSAMYFCASSPDAAGGNTDTQYFGPGTRLTVL.

The DNA of the CDR3 is TGTGCCACCAGCAATTACGAACAGGCGAGCTCCTACGAGCAGTACTTC. Protein: CATSNYEQASSYEQYF. The genes are TRBV15 and TRBJ2-7; tentative D call: TRBD1 (5 bases). The CDR3 is 16 amino acids. Germline-derived CDR1 and CDR2 are LNHNV and YYDKDF (reference sequence). Trimming took off 4 bases at V and 0 bases at J, with 16 bases between the two ends.

The rearrangement joins TRBV9 to TRBJ2-1; TRBD2 aligns across 10 bases. CDR3 length: 15 residues. The ends lost 4 bases at V and 5 bases at J; junction bases unmatched: 6. CDR1 is SGDLS, CDR2 YYNGEE, per germline. In DNA form, the CDR3 reads TGTGCCAGCAGCCGACTAGCGGGTCGCGACAATGAGCAGTTCTTC. Its translation: CASSRLAGRDNEQFF.

The rearrangement joins TRBV7-9 to TRBJ1-5; D gene ambiguous. Trimming cost V 4 bases and J 0 bases, with 7 bases left between them. CDR3 length equals 14 residues. Germline-derived CDR1 and CDR2 are SEHNR and FQNEAQ (reference sequence). In nucleotides, the CDR3 is TGTGCCAGCAGCTCCCTCTTTAGCAATCAGCCCCAGCATTTT. It encodes CASSSLFSNQPQHF.

V and J are TRBV4-2 and TRBJ2-7; D not certain. The germline gives CDR1 LGHNA, CDR2 YNFKEQ. Deletions cut 0 bases from V and 7 bases from J, with 10 bases between. The CDR3 spans 13 residues. CDR3 amino acids: CASSQDSRPEQYF. The CDR3 DNA is TGTGCCAGCAGCCAAGATTCCCGGCCGGAGCAGTACTTC.

The DNA of the CDR3 is TGTGCCAGCAGCTTAGGAGGGACGGGGGCCTACGAGCAGTACTTC. Residues: CASSLGGTGAYEQYF. The genes are TRBV13 and TRBJ2-7, with a possible D match to TRBD2 (6 bases). Germline CDR1 reads PRHDT; CDR2 reads FYEKMQ (reference sequence). Between the trimmed V and J ends, which lost 0 bases and 2 bases, there was a span of 11 bases. This CDR3 is built from 15 residues.

This sequence joins TRBV19 and TRBJ2-1, with a tentative D call TRBD2 (6 bases). Germline V lookup: CDR1 LNHDA, CDR2 SQIVND (reference sequence). This CDR3 comprises 15 residues. V shed 1 base and J shed 5 bases, with 12 bases lying between them. CDR3 sequence reads: CASSIVLAGNNEQFF. The CDR3 region has the DNA TGTGCCAGTAGTATAGTCTTGGCGGGGAACAATGAGCAGTTCTTC.

This clone has a handful of counts. The chain recombines TRBV28 with TRBJ2-3; the D gene is possibly TRBD2 (5 bases). Trimming removed 2 bases from V and 0 bases from J, with 27 bases in between. This CDR3 has 21 residues. Germline V CDR1 and CDR2: MDHEN, SYDVKM. The chain's CDR3 is CASSLDPTDWVHTGSTDTQYF. The CDR3 DNA follows: TGTGCCAGCAGTTTAGATCCCACGGACTGGGTACACACCGGTAGCACAGATACGCAGTATTTT.

The V gene is TRBV27, the J gene TRBJ1-1; D is possibly TRBD1 (5 bases). V gave up 1 base and J gave up 2 bases, with 11 bases separating them. This CDR3 has 15 amino acids. Germline V gives CDR1 MNHEY, CDR2 SMNVEV (reference sequence). CDR3 nucleotide sequence: TGTGCCAGCAGTTTATACTGGCAGGGAAACACTGAAGCTTTCTTT. It is translated as CASSLYWQGNTEAFF.

The chain combines TRBV5-5 with TRBJ2-1; D is perhaps TRBD1 or TRBD2 (6 bases each). V was trimmed by 1 base and J by 5 bases, leaving 13 bases between them. In germline, CDR1 is SGHKS, CDR2 YYEKEE (reference sequence). CDR3 size: 15 residues. This CDR3 is CASSLFGGRDNEQFF. The CDR3 nucleotides read TGTGCCAGCAGCTTGTTTGGGGGGCGCGACAATGAGCAGTTCTTC.

J is TRBJ2-7 and V is TRBV6-5, with 8 bases identical to TRBD1. This CDR3 has 14 amino acids. Trimming removed 2 bases from V and 7 bases from J; junction bases left unmatched: 7. In germline, CDR1 is MNHEY, CDR2 SVGAGI. DNA for the CDR3: TGTGCCAGCAGTTACGGGCAGGGGGCTTGGGAGCAGTACTTC. It specifies CASSYGQGAWEQYF.

The chain employs TRBV7-9 and TRBJ2-5; 8 bases line up with TRBD1. The V segment lost 4 bases and the J segment 7 bases; nucleotides outside the gene matches: 8. CDR1 SEHNR and CDR2 FQNEAQ come from the germline V gene (reference sequence). The CDR3 contains 14 residues. In nucleotides, the CDR3 is TGTGCCAGCAGCTCGGACAGGGAGTTAGGGACCCAGTACTTC. It codes for CASSSDRELGTQYF. The complete variable domain, with remaining parts taken from reference TRBV7-9 and TRBJ2-5, reads DTGVSQNPRHKITKRGQNVTFRCDPISEHNRLYWYRQTLGQGPEFLTYFQNEAQLEKSRLLSDRFSAERPKGSFSTLEIQRTEQGDSAMYLCASSSDRELGTQYFGPGTRLLVL.

This clone was found a few times. The same CDR3 is also encoded by other DNA sequences in this sample. The chain is built from TRBV7-9 and TRBJ1-5; D is unclear. V was trimmed by 3 bases and J by 6 bases, leaving 6 bases between them. The length of the CDR3 is 12 residues. From germline, CDR1 is SEHNR and CDR2 FQNEAQ (reference sequence). In nucleotides, the CDR3 is TGTGCCAGCAGCTTTGGGGTTCAGCCCCAGCATTTT. Translating it yields CASSFGVQPQHF. Together with reference TRBV7-9 and TRBJ1-5, the CDR3 gives the full variable domain: DTGVSQNPRHKITKRGQNVTFRCDPISEHNRLYWYRQTLGQGPEFLTYFQNEAQLEKSRLLSDRFSAERPKGSFSTLEIQRTEQGDSAMYLCASSFGVQPQHFGDGTRLSIL.

The chain is built from TRBV7-3 and TRBJ2-2; D remains unclear. V lost 6 bases, J lost 4 bases, and 3 bases lay in between. The CDR3 consists of 11 residues. Germline V gene sequence: CDR1 SGHTA, CDR2 FQGTGA. The CDR3 DNA is TGTGCCAGCAGGGGCACCGGGGAGCTGTTTTTT. Protein: CASRGTGELFF.